This TCR beta chain was sequenced for a study of CD4 T cells in relation to SARS-CoV-2 and coronaviruses. CD4+ T cells from unexposed donors were obtained before the COVID-19 pandemic (2011-2018). After ten to eleven days of culture, CD4+ T cells were isolated. V lost 3 bases, J lost 10 bases, and 3 bases stayed unmatched. The CDR3 consists of 14 residues. The germline gives CDR1 SNHLY, CDR2 FYNNEI. About this clone: Antigen unknown.

Profiling relied on immunoSEQ multiplex PCR, and the TCRdb table lists in-frame clones only, not all of them. Here the sample spans 15,000 to 20,000 clones, around 76% being singletons. V usage is TRBV2 and J usage is TRBJ1-4, with 12 bases aligning to TRBD1. Sequenced input: CD4+ T cells from PBMCs, cultured in vitro. This TCR was sampled from a human donor in good health. CDR3 nucleotide sequence: TGTGCCAGCAGTGAGGGGACAGGGGGCTTAAAACTGTTTTTT. Translated, it gives CASSEGTGGLKLFF.